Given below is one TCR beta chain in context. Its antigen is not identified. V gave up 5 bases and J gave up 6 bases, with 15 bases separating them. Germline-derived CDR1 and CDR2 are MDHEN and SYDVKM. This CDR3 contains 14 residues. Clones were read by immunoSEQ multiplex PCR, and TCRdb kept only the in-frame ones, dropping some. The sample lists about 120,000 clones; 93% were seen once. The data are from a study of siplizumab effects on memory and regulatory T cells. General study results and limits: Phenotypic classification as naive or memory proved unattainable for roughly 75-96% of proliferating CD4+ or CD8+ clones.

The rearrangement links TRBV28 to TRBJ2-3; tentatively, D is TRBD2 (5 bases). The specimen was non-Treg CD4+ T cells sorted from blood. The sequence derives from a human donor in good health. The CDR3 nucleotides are TGTGCCAGCAGTCCCGGTGGAGCGGTGGATACGCAGTATTTT. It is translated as CASSPGGAVDTQYF.